This entry describes one T cell receptor beta chain. V was trimmed by 0 bases and J by 10 bases, leaving 22 bases between them. From germline, CDR1 is LGHNA and CDR2 YSLEER. CDR3 size: 17 residues. These data come from a study of blood T cell repertoires in COVID-19. Study context: Sites in the United States, Italy and Spain provided acute and convalescent COVID-19 samples. PBMCs, B-cell-depleted T cells, or T cells provided the cDNA or gDNA that made up the material.

Authors' analysis steps: Counts of nucleated cells, estimated from reference gene primer amplification, were obtained. Sequenced by immunoSEQ multiplex PCR; TCRdb stores in-frame clones only, minus some. D and trimming were read from the DNA, whereas the V and J calls and clone size are those reported in that table. This table has 250,000 or so clones, 70% to 90% appearing once. Seattle patient enrollment occurred during active infection, with longitudinal follow-up thereafter. The receptor's source is a man aged 25 to 45 with COVID-19, enrolled during active disease. Sequenced sample: peripheral blood. The rearrangement joins TRBV4-3 to TRBJ2-1; D possibly corresponds to TRBD2 (7 bases). The CDR3 sequence: CASSQEGGAGALREQFF. CDR3 DNA sequence: TGCGCCAGCAGCCAAGAAGGGGGGGCGGGAGCCCTCAGGGAGCAGTTCTTC.